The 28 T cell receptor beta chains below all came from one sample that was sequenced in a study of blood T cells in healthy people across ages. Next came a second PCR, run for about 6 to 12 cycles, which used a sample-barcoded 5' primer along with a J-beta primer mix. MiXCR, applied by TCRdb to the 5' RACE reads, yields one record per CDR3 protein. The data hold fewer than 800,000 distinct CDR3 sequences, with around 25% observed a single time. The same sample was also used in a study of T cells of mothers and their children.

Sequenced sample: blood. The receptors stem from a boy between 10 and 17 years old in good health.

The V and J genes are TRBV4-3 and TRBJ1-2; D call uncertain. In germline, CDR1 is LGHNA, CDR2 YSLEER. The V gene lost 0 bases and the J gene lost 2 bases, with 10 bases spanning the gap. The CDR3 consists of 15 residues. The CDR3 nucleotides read TGCGCCAGCAGCCAAGATAGAGACCTGAACTATGGCTACACCTTC. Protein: CASSQDRDLNYGYTF.

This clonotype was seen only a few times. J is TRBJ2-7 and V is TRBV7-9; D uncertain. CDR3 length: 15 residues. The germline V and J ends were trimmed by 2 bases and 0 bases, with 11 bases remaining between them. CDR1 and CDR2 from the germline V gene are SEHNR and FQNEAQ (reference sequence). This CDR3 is CASSLIRSSSYEQYF. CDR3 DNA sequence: TGTGCCAGCAGCTTAATCCGCTCCAGCTCCTACGAGCAGTACTTC. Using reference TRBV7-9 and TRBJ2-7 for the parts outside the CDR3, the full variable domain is DTGVSQNPRHKITKRGQNVTFRCDPISEHNRLYWYRQTLGQGPEFLTYFQNEAQLEKSRLLSDRFSAERPKGSFSTLEIQRTEQGDSAMYLCASSLIRSSSYEQYFGPGTRLTVT.

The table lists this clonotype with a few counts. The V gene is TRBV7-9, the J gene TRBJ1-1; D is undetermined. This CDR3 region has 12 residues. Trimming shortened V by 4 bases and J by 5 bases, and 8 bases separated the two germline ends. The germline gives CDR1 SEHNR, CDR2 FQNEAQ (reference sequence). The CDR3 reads CASSSPWTEAFF. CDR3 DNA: TGTGCCAGCAGCTCCCCGTGGACTGAAGCTTTCTTT.

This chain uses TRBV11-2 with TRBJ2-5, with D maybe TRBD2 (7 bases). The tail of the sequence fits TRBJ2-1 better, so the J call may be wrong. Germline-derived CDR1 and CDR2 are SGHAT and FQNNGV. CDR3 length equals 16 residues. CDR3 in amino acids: CASSLSGASGDYEQFF. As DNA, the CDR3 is TGTGCCAGCAGCCTCTCGGGGGCTAGCGGAGACTATGAGCAGTTCTTC.

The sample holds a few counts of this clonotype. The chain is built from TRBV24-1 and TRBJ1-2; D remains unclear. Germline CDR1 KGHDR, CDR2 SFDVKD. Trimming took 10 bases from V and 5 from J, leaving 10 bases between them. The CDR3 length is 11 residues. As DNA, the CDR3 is TGTGCCACTGCTGACGGGTATGGCTACACCTTC. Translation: CATADGYGYTF.

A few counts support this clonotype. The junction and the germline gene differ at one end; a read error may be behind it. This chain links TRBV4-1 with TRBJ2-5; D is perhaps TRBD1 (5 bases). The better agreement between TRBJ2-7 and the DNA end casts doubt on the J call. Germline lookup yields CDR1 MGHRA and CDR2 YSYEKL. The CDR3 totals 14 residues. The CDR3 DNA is TGCGCCAGCAGGCAAGACCCCCAGGGCTACGAGCAGTACTTC. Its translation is CASRQDPQGYEQYF.

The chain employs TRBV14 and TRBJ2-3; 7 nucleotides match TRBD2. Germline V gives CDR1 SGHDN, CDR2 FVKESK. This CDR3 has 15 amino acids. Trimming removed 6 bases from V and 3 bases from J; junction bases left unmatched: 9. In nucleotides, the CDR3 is TGTGCCAGCAGTCCACTCGGGGGAGGGACAGATACGCAGTATTTT. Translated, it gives CASSPLGGGTDTQYF. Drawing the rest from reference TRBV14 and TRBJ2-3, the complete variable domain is EAGVTQFPSHSVIEKGQTVTLRCDPISGHDNLYWYRRVMGKEIKFLLHFVKESKQDESGMPNNRFLAERTGGTYSTLKVQPAELEDSGVYFCASSPLGGGTDTQYFGPGTRLTVL.

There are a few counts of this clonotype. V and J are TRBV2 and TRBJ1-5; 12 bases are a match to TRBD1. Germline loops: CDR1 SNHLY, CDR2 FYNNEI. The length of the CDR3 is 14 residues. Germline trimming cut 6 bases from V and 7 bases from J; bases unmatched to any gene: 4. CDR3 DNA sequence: TGTGCCAGCAGGGGGACAGGGGGCAGACAGCCCCAGCATTTT. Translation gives CASRGTGGRQPQHF.

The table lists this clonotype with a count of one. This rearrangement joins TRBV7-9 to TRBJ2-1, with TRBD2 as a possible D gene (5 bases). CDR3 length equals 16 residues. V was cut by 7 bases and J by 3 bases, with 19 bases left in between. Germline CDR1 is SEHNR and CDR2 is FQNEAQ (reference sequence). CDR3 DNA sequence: TGTGCCAGCAATGGTAGGGAGACTACCGACTACAATGAGCAGTTCTTC. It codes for CASNGRETTDYNEQFF.

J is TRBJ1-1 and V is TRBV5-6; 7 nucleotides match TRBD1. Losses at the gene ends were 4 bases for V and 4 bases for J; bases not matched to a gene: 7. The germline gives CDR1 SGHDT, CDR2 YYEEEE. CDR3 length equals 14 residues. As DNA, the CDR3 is TGTGCCAGCAGCGCCGACAGGGATGGCACTGAAGCTTTCTTT. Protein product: CASSADRDGTEAFF.

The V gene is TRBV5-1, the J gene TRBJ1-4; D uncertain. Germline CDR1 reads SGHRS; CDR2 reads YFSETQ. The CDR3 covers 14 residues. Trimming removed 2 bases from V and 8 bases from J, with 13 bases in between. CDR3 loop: CASSFGRGGEKLFF. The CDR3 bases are TGCGCCAGCAGCTTCGGACGAGGAGGAGAAAAACTGTTTTTT.

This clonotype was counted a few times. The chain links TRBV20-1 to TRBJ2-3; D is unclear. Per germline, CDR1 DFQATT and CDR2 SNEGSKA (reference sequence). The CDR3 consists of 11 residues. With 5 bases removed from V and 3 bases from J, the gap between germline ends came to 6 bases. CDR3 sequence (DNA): TGCAGTGCTCAACTGACAGATACGCAGTATTTT. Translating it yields CSAQLTDTQYF.

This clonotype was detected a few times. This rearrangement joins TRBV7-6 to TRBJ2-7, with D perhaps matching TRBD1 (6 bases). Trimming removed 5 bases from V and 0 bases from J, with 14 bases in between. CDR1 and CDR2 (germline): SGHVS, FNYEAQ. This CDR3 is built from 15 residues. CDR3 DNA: TGTGCCAGCAGCGCTGCGCAGGGGACCTCCTACGAGCAGTACTTC. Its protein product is CASSAAQGTSYEQYF.

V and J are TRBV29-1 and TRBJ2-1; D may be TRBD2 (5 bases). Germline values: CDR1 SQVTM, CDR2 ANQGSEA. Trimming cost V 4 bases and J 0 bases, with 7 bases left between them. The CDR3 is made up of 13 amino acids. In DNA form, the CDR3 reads TGCAGCGTTGCGGGAAGCTCCTACAATGAGCAGTTCTTC. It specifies CSVAGSSYNEQFF.

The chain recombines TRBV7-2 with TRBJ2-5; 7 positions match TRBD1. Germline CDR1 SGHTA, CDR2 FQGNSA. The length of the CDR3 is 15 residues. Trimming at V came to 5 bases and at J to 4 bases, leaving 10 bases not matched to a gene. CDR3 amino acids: CASSGPGQRTETQYF. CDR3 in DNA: TGTGCCAGCAGCGGACCGGGACAGAGAACAGAGACCCAGTACTTC.

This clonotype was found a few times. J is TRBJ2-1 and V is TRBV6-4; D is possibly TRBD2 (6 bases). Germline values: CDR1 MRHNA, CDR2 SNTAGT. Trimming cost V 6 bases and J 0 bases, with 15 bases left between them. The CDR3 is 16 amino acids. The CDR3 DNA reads TGTGCCAGCAGGGAGGGAGGCCATAGCTCCTACAATGAGCAGTTCTTC. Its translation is CASREGGHSSYNEQFF.

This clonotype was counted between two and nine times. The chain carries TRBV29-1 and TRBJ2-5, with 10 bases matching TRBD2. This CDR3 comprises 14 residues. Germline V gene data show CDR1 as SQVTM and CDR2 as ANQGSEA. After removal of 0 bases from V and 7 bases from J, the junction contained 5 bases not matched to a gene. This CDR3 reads CSVEDWGLARTQYF. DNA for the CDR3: TGCAGCGTTGAAGATTGGGGACTAGCGCGGACCCAGTACTTC. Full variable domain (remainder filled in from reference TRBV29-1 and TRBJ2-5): SAVISQKPSRDICQRGTSLTIQCQVDSQVTMMFWYRQQPGQSLTLIATANQGSEATYESGFVIDKFPISRPNLTFSTLTVSNMSPEDSSIYLCSVEDWGLARTQYFGPGTRLLVL.

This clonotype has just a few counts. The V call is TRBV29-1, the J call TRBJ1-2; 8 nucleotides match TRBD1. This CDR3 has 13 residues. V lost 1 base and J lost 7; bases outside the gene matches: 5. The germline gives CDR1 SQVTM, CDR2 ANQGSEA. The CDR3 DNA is TGCAGCGTTGAAGGGACAGGGAAGCCTGGCTACACCTTC. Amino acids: CSVEGTGKPGYTF.

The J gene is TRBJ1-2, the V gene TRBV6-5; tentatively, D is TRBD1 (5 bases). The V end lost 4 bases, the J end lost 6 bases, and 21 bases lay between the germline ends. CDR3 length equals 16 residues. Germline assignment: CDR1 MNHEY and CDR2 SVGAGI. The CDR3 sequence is CASSSGTDTFYDGYTF. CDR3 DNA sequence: TGTGCCAGCAGTTCCGGGACGGATACTTTTTACGATGGCTACACCTTC.

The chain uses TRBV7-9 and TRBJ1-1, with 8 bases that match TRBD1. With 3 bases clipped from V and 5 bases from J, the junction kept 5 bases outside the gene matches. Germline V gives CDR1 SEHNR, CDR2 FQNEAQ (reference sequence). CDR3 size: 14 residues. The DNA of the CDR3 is TGTGCCAGCAGCTTGACAGGGGCGTGGACTGAAGCTTTCTTT. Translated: CASSLTGAWTEAFF.

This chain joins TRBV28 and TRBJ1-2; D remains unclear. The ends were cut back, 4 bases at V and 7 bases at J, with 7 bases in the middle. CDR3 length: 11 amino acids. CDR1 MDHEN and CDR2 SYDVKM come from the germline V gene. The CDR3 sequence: CASSSEGGYTF. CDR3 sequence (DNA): TGTGCCAGCAGTTCCGAGGGTGGCTACACCTTC.

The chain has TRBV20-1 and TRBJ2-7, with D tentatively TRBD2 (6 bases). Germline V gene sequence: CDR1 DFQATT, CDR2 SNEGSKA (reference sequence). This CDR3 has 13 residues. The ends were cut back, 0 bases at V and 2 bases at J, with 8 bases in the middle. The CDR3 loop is CSARDWGAYEQYF. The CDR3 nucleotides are TGCAGTGCTAGAGATTGGGGGGCCTACGAGCAGTACTTC.

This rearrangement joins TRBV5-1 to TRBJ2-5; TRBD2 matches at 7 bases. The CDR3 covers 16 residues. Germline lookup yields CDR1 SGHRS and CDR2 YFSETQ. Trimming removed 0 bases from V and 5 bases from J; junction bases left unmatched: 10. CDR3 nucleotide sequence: TGCGCCAGCAGCTTGGATCTCCAGGGAGCGGGGGAGACCCAGTACTTC. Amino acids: CASSLDLQGAGETQYF.

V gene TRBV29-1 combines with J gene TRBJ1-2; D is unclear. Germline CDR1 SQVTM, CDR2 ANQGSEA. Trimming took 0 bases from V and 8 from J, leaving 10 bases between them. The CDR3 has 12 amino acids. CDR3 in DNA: TGCAGCGTTGAAGATCTAGTGAACGGCTACACCTTC. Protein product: CSVEDLVNGYTF.

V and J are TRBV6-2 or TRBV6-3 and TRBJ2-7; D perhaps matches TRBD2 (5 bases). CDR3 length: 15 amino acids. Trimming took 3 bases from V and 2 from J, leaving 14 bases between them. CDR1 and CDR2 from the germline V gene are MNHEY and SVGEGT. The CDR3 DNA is TGTGCCAGCAGTTATGAGGGCCTGGCAACCTACGAGCAGTACTTC. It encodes CASSYEGLATYEQYF.

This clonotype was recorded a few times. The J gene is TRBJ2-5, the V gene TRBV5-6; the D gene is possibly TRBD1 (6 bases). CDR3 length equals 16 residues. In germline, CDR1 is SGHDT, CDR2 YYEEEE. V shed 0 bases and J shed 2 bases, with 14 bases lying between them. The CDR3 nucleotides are TGTGCCAGCAGCTTGGTTCCCGGACAGACTCAAGAGACCCAGTACTTC. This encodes CASSLVPGQTQETQYF.

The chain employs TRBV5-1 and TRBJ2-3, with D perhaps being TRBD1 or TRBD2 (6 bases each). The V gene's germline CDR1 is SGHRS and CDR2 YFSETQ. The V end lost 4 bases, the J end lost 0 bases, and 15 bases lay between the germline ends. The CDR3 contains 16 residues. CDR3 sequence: CASSEEGQLSTDTQYF. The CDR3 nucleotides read TGCGCCAGCAGCGAGGAGGGACAATTGAGCACAGATACGCAGTATTTT.

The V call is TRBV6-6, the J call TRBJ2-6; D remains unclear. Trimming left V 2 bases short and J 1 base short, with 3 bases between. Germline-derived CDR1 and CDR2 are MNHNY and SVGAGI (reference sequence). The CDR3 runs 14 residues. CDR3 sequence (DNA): TGTGCCAGCAGTTACCGGTCTGGGGCCAACGTCCTGACTTTC. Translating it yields CASSYRSGANVLTF.